The sequence of this T cell receptor (beta chain) was determined in a study of blood T cell repertoires in COVID-19. About the research overall: Sites in the United States, Italy and Spain provided acute and convalescent COVID-19 samples. Sources were T cells, B-cell-depleted T cells, or PBMCs; the material itself was cDNA or gDNA.

In the authors' methods: Nucleated cell number was recorded as an estimate derived from reference gene primer amplification. Some clones are missing from TCRdb's copy, which holds only in-frame ones; the method was immunoSEQ multiplex PCR. V, J and clone size were drawn from that table, and D and trimming were deduced from the DNA. Among around 300,000 clones listed, approximately 86% were seen once. The germline CDR1 and CDR2 sequences are SEHNR and FQNEAQ (reference sequence). Trimming shortened V by 1 base and J by 4 bases, and 13 bases separated the two germline ends. This CDR3 region has 16 residues.

The chain recombines TRBV7-9 with TRBJ1-4; maybe TRBD1 (6 bases). Sequenced material: peripheral blood. This TCR was sampled from a man between 18 and 29 years old with active or convalescent COVID-19. DNA of the CDR3: TGTGCCAGCAGCTTAGTTACGGTCAGGGGTAATGAAAAACTGTTTTTT. Translation gives CASSLVTVRGNEKLFF.